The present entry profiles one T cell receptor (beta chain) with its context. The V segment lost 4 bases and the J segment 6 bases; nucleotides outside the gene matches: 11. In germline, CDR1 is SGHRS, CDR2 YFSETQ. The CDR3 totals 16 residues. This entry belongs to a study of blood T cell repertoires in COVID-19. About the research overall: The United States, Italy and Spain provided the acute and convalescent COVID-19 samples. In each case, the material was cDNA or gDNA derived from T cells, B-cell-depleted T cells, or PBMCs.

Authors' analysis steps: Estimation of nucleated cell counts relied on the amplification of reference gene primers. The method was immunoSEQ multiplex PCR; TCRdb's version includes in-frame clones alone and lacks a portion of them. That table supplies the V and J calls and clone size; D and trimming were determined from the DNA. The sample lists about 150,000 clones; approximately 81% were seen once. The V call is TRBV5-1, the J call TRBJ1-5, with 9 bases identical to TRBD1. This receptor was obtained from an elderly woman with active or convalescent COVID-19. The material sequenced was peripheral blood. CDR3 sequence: CASSPGSTGGGQPQHF. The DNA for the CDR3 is TGCGCCAGCAGCCCCGGCTCGACAGGGGGGGGTCAGCCCCAGCATTTT.